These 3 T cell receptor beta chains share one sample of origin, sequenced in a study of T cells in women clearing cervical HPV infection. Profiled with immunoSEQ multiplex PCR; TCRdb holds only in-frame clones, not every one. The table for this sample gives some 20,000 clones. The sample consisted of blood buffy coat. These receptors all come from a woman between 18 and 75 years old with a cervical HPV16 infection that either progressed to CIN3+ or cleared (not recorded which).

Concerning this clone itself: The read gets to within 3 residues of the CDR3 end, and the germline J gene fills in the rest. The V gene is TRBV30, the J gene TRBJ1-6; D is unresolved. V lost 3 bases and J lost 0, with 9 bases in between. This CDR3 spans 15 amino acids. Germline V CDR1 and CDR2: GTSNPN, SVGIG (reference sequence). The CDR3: CAWSTRSSYNSPLHF. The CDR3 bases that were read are TGTGCCTGGAGCACTAGGAGCTCCTATAATTCACCC.

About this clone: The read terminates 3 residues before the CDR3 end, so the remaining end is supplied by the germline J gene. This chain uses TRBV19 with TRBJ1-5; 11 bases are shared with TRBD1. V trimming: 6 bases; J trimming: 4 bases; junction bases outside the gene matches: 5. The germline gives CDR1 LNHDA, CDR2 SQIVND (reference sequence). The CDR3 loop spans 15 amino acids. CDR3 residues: CASRTGTGGNQPQHF. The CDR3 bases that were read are TGTGCCAGTAGGACCGGGACAGGGGGTAATCAGCCC.

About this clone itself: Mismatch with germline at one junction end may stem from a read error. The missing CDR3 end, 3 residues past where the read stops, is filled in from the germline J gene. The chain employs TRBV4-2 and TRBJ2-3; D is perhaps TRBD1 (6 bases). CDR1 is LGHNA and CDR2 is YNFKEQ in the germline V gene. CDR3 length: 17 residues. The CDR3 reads CASPPGAPVRAEDTQYF. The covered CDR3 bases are TGCGCCAGTCCCCCAGGGGCTCCGGTCAGGGCGGAAGATACG.